This note documents a single T cell receptor (beta chain) sequence. Its recognized antigen is unknown. Within one base of it there is no much larger clone, and no base qualities were kept. Library method: the immunoSEQ multiplex PCR assay. For the multiplex PCR, a mixture combining 60 forward primers for TCR Vbeta segments and 13 reverse primers for TCR Jbeta segments was used. A multiplex PCR assay on genomic DNA amplified the CDR3 region of rearranged TCR beta genes. Amplified TCR beta libraries were sequenced as 87-base-pair reads on the Illumina HiSeq System. Concerning the study's data processing: In a later analysis, roughly 80 million unique TCR beta chains were counted across the 690 or so repertoires, and roughly 11 million of these chains were shared by at least two donors. Raw reads were error-corrected and collapsed into unique sequences by a nearest-neighbor algorithm in which closely related sequences were merged to remove PCR and sequencing errors. V, D and J gene segments were assigned by aligning CDR3 sequences to IMGT reference sequences. Each retained sequence needed at least a six-nucleotide match to both a V gene segment and a J gene segment. Rearrangements were classified as productive when the CDR3 lacked stop codons and remained in frame with V and J, and all other rearrangements were classified as non-productive. Following IMGT convention, CDR3 was defined as the stretch from the second conserved V-encoded cysteine to the conserved J-encoded phenylalanine. The earlier analysis of 450 to 750 of the donors excluded any sequence lacking an unambiguous match to a single V gene segment. An earlier analysis of 550 to 650 of the donors classified V segments as functional when productive rearrangements were above 56.7% and as segregating when the standard deviation between donors was above 5%. A statistical classification framework was built for diagnosing cytomegalovirus status from the catalog of TCR beta chain sequences. V and J gene assignment, in a later analysis, came from comparing TCR nucleotide sequences with IMGT/GENE-DB human TR gene sequences. The TCRdist pipeline was used in a later analysis to assign CDR3 sequences and most-parsimonious VDJ recombination scenarios. A later analysis defined each TCR beta chain by its CDR3 amino acid sequence plus V-gene family, and excluded reads lacking a unique V-gene family. A later analysis removed 592 highly shared, low-generation-probability nucleotide sequences to deal with suspected cross-contamination and a sequencing artifact. In a later analysis, a clonal expansion index for each public chain was calculated from normalized within-repertoire ranks of inferred template counts. In a later analysis, generation probabilities were computed using a VDJ recombination model fitted to out-of-frame rearrangements, and the results were checked against IGoR. A later analysis scored TCR-TCR, TCR-HLA and TCR-CMV co-occurrence with hypergeometric tests, applying a repertoire-size bias correction to TCR pairs. In a later analysis, false discovery rates were estimated by permuting HLA or CMV assignments 20 times. In a later analysis, co-occurring TCRs were grouped with DBSCAN, and TCRdist sequence similarity was added when clustering was performed within HLA-allele-positive subsets. Repertoires with fewer than 30,000 or more than 120,000 public chains, plus five repertoires with anomalous nucleotide sharing, were excluded from co-occurrence clustering. Not all clones reach the TCRdb copy of this immuneACCESS table, which keeps in-frame sequences only. Checked studies attribute under half of the gap to unresolved V genes and leave the rest unexplained. V, J and clone size derive from that table, while D and trimming were established from the DNA sequence. Within this sample are around 200,000 clones, with 70% to 90% of them counted one time only. 0.31% of the sample comes from the top ten.

The cohort was made up of approximately 670 healthy bone marrow donors. Cohort members were all nominally healthy when sampled, although unrecorded immune exposures were likely present. The donor tested CMV seronegative, placing the donor among the 350 to 400 seronegative members of the cohort. Every donor gave a peripheral blood sample, and the peripheral blood mononuclear cells from that sample were used for TCR beta sequencing. Genomic DNA extraction from the blood cell samples was performed with the Qiagen DNeasy Blood Extraction Kit. This entry comes from a study of cytomegalovirus exposure and HLA in healthy donors (dated 2017 in TCRdb). Regarding the research as a whole: According to an earlier analysis of 587 of the donors, 150 million to 200 million T cells yielded 95 million to 140 million unique TCR beta sequences and 250 to 350 Gb of sequence data. The number of donors typed differed by locus, with roughly 620-640 for A, B, C, DRB1 and DQB1, more than 500 for DQA1, approximately 580 for DPA1, and around 460 for DPB1. About five DR-DQ haplotypes were treated as single units for association and clustering because of strong linkage in the cohort. Of the 350 to 400 genotyped donors, over 65% fell in the genetic ancestry cluster associated with self-reported Caucasian donors. The T cell repertoires of under 750 subjects were profiled by immunosequencing and related to cytomegalovirus serostatus. An earlier analysis of roughly 580 of the donors used high-throughput TCR beta sequencing to judge whether each TCR beta V gene segment behaved as functional or pseudogenic. In the later analysis, no new phenotypic data were used to find candidate immune exposures; instead, reliance was placed on TCR beta sequences and their occurrence across donors. To study patterns of TCR occurrence, a later analysis re-analyzed previously published TCR beta repertoires from several hundred donors and added high-resolution HLA genotyping. Donor age, sex, ethnicity and CMV serostatus were compiled together with the repertoire data. All discovery cohort repertoires had been generated using a single sequencing platform. The aim of the study was to test whether cataloging public T cell receptors could identify signatures of past pathogen exposure. In a later genetic analysis, genome-wide SNP genotypes for about 55% of the 666 donors were used, and that subset was treated as a discovery cohort. Both class I and class II loci were covered by HLA typing, at four-digit resolution. Roughly 320 gigabases of sequencing data and around 85 million unique TCR sequences made up an early release that covered 500 to 650 HLA-typed donors. High-throughput TCR immunosequencing, statistical association of individual TCRs with disease status, and machine learning were combined to predict cytomegalovirus infection status. Among 398 genotyped donors of the cohort, an average of about 240,000 unique TCR beta nucleotide sequences were sequenced per donor, 15% to 20% of them non-productive. Along with the roughly 670-subject first cohort, a separate validation cohort of over a hundred different subjects was used. General findings and caveats noted by the study authors: A later genetic analysis associated a missense DCLRE1C variant with V-gene and J-gene trimming of TCR beta chains, and an independent cohort replicated the association. In both the original and validation cohorts, the classifier was reported to diagnose cytomegalovirus status with high specificity and sensitivity. In a later analysis, HLA-associated TCR beta chains were found to be more clonally expanded and to have lower generation probabilities than equally common non-associated chains. In vitro tests confirmed that a few of the cytomegalovirus-associated TCR beta chains recognize cytomegalovirus antigens. Because the 87-base-pair reads could not distinguish some IMGT-functional V segments, including TRBV6-2 and TRBV6-3, those segments were excluded. Only TCR beta chains were sequenced in this cohort, and the absence of alpha or paired-chain data limited detectable features. CMV serostatus was the only immune exposure information available for the cohort. Broadly in line with IMGT annotations, most TCR beta V segments showed up in productive rearrangements about 87% or about 30% of the time in an earlier analysis of a few hundred of the donors. Specific HLA alleles were associated with more than 15,000 TCR beta sequences at a false discovery rate of 0.05 in a later analysis. In the study, around 150 TCR beta chains were listed as associated with cytomegalovirus. It was suggested by the authors that the approach could potentially be generalized to other disease states and immunological phenotypes. Strong co-occurrence of HLA alleles, especially DR and DQ, made assigning TCR associations to individual alleles difficult. In a later analysis, the rate of TCR association differed among HLA loci, with DRB1 alleles having the most associated TCRs and HLA-C alleles having the fewest. Correlated functional status among segregating V segments might be attributable to linkage disequilibrium, but an unknown experimental factor could not be ruled out. A cluster of highly shared sequence variants was judged likely to be a technical artifact of the sequencing pipeline. A later genetic analysis reported fewer N-insertions in productive TCRs among donors in an Asian-associated ancestry cluster than the roughly 700-donor mean. Sequencing depth was assumed to be roughly uniform across donors in the presence/absence analyses, though that assumption may not hold. In a later analysis, several top co-occurrence clusters were reported to appear linked to parvovirus B19, influenza, CMV and Epstein-Barr virus. The earlier analysis of 587 of the donors excluded over 15 rarely observed V segments, including chromosome 9 orphons, because counts were too low. Across donors, most TCR sequences were observed very rarely, whereas some public TCRs were present in many individuals. Because HLA typing was unavailable for some donors at each locus, only the typed subset was used in association tests. Most CMV-associated TCR beta chains appeared to be HLA-restricted in a later analysis, and the HLA associations seemed to be driven largely by CMV exposure. A further reported finding was that TCR beta sequences accurately predicted the HLA-A and HLA-B alleles for most subjects in the first cohort.

Cut back by 4 bases and 6 bases, the V and J ends lie 13 bases apart. CDR1 MGHRA and CDR2 YSYEKL were looked up in the germline V gene. The CDR3 has 14 amino acids, counting the end cysteine and phenylalanine. Here the CDR3 DNA is all that survives: 42 bases in frame from base 1. The V and J genes are TRBV4-1 and TRBJ1-5, with TRBD1 as a weak D call on 5 bases. The receptor comes from a woman aged 25-40 years in good health and CMV-seronegative. The material sequenced was PBMCs. The CDR3 in this case is CASSPRQGGQPQHF. The bases read TGCGCCAGCAGCCCGAGGCAGGGAGGTCAGCCCCAGCATTTT.